The entry below gives a single TCR beta chain sequence along with its context. The CDR3 runs 15 residues. V gave up 4 bases and J gave up 5 bases; unmatched junction bases: 12. In germline, CDR1 is SGHKS, CDR2 YYEKEE (reference sequence). Using immunoSEQ multiplex PCR, the repertoire was profiled, and TCRdb retains in-frame clones only, with some absent. The sample contains about 37,000 clones, approximately 84% of which appear only once. The data derive from a study of T cells in narcolepsy. Study-level information: Donors had narcolepsy type 1 or type 2, or were healthy controls.

The sequenced sample was memory (CD45RA-) CD4+ T cells from blood. The J gene is TRBJ2-7, the V gene TRBV5-5; 7 nucleotides match TRBD1. This clonotype originated in a human donor in good health. The CDR3 DNA is TGTGCCAGCAGCACACAGGGCTACCAGGGGGACGAGCAGTACTTC. Protein sequence: CASSTQGYQGDEQYF.